One sample yielded the 3 T cell receptor beta chains listed below, sequenced in a study of Graves' ophthalmopathy and Graves' hyperthyroidism. RNA transcripts yielded amplified TCR beta CDR3 regions. HTBI primers primed a first-round RT-PCR, and a second-round multiplex PCR followed. MiXCR, run by TCRdb on the multiplex PCR reads, gives a single entry per CDR3 protein. Of a few hundred thousand distinct CDR3 sequences in the sample, 15% to 20% were seen once. The sequenced sample was peripheral blood. The source of these receptors is an adult woman with stable Graves' hyperthyroidism.

This clonotype was counted many times. CDR3 protein: CASSGWTSGSETQYF. DNA for the CDR3: TGTGCCAGCAGCGGATGGACTAGCGGGAGCGAGACCCAGTACTTC. This chain connects TRBV7-9 to TRBJ2-5, with 13 bases fitting TRBD2. CDR1 and CDR2 (germline): SEHNR, FQNEAQ (reference sequence). After removal of 5 bases from V and 5 bases from J, the junction contained 5 bases not matched to a gene. CDR3 length: 15 residues.

CDR3 DNA sequence: TGTGCCAGCAGTGAAACCGGCAGGGAAGGGAATCAGCCCCAGCATTTT. Translated: CASSETGREGNQPQHF. The chain combines TRBV2 with TRBJ1-5; D is possibly TRBD1 (5 bases). The CDR3 is 16 residues long. Between the trimmed V and J ends, which lost 2 bases and 4 bases, there was a span of 15 bases. CDR1 is SNHLY and CDR2 is FYNNEI in the germline V gene.

There are many counts of this clonotype. DNA for the CDR3: TGTGCCAGCAGTTTGGACTCCATGAGGAACATTCAGTACTTC. Amino acid sequence: CASSLDSMRNIQYF. This rearrangement joins TRBV12-3 or TRBV12-4 to TRBJ2-4; D may be TRBD2 (5 bases). The CDR3 consists of 14 residues. Trimming stripped 3 bases from V and 7 bases from J, with 13 bases between.